Sequencing of this T cell receptor (beta chain) was carried out in a study of blood T cell repertoires in COVID-19 (TCRdb year 2020). Background for the entire study: Samples covering the acute and convalescent phases of COVID-19 were provided by collaborators in the United States, Italy and Spain. The prospective study material was composed of cDNA or gDNA derived from T cells, B-cell-depleted T cells, or PBMCs. The dataset comprised deeply sampled blood TCRbeta repertoires from subjects exposed to, actively infected with, or recovered from COVID-19. The repertoires were made available in a free public database intended to serve as a resource for research on the immune response to SARS-CoV-2. Samples were obtained from the ongoing ImmuneRACE study (first 160 participants) and from roughly 1,300 subjects provided by 6 global collaborators. Sample metadata almost always included a de-identified subject ID, COVID-19 status, age in years and sex. Where available, HLA class I and class II types were obtained from metadata supplied by the sample provider rather than from assay-based typing.

Participants in the prospective study were enrolled through a virtual design, were aged 18 to 89 years, and lived in approximately 25 United States geographic areas. In the prospective study, participants were assigned to cohorts based on the clinical history participants reported in a screening survey and a study questionnaire. ImmuneRACE Cohort 3 recovered participants were defined by two consecutive negative NP/OP PCR tests, healthcare professional clearance, or symptom resolution. In the prospective study, whole blood, serum and a nasopharyngeal or oropharyngeal swab were collected from each participant by mobile phlebotomists. Participants in the prospective study had the option to provide additional blood draws and questionnaires over a roughly 2-month period. Before DNA extraction, blood samples from the prospective study were shipped at room temperature or frozen. Worth noting for this clone: Its target antigen remains unknown. Base qualities are not recorded, but no much larger clone differs from it by a single base.

Beyond this particular receptor, the publication reports: Clinical and demographic metadata were provided uncurated, with the amount varying by source and participant.

TCRbeta CDR3 regions were amplified from genomic DNA by means of the immunoSEQ Assay, a bias-controlled multiplex PCR. Per the source publication's procedure: The number of nucleated cells in each sample was estimated by amplification of reference gene primers within the assay. To quantify the absolute abundance of each unique TCRbeta CDR3 rearrangement, sequence reads were collapsed and filtered. For each sample, productive Simpson clonality was calculated as the square root of Simpson's diversity index across productive rearrangements. Held by TCRdb, this immuneACCESS table contains in-frame sequences only and omits some clones. Under half of the omission traces to an unresolved V gene where checked; the cause of the rest is unknown. The V and J calls and clone size were taken over from that table, and D and trimming were inferred from the DNA. Counted in this sample were around 300,000 clones; around 90% of them appeared once. Together, the top ten hold approximately 3% of the sample.

V gives up 6 bases and J gives up 0 bases, and the segment between their germline ends measures 23 bases. Including the terminal cysteine and phenylalanine, the CDR3 comprises 19 residues. Left in the record is the CDR3 DNA by itself, 57 bases read in frame from the first base. The CDR1 and CDR2 encoded by the germline V gene (reference sequence) are LGHDT and YNNKEL. The specimen was PBMCs or T cells enriched from blood (not recorded which). This receptor was identified in a woman in her forties or fifties who had recovered from COVID-19. The chain is assembled from TRBV3-1 (or the pseudogene TRBV3-2) and TRBJ1-4; D gene: possibly TRBD1, on 6 matching bases. Here is the DNA: TGTGCCAGCAGGCGAACAGGGCCTTTGGGATTCGCAACTAATGAAAAACTGTTTTTT. This is translated as CASRRTGPLGFATNEKLFF.